This T cell receptor (beta chain) is from a study of regulatory T cells in long-lasting Graves disease. Arm-PCR of CDR3 regions and iRepertoire HTBI primers were used to build TCR beta libraries. A single record per CDR3 protein comes from TCRdb applying MiXCR to the multiplex PCR reads. The table includes over 500,000 distinct CDR3 sequences, 16% detected once. V lost 5 bases to trimming and J lost 0 bases, with 7 bases between them. The CDR3 has 13 residues. The V gene's germline CDR1 is SGHRS and CDR2 YFSETQ. Many counts were recorded for this clonotype. Time point described: newly diagnosed GD, antithyroid drugs for less than 3 months. The TCR library was prepared using RNA isolated from PBMCs. These data are also associated with another study on T cells in Graves' hyperthyroidism and ophthalmopathy.

This receptor was obtained from a man between 18 and 29 years old with Graves disease. The chain links TRBV5-1 to TRBJ2-3; D is unclear. The sample here was peripheral blood mononuclear cells (PBMCs), taken at new diagnosis, from a patient treated with antithyroid drugs. The CDR3 DNA is TGCGCCAGCAGTGACGGAAGCACAGATACGCAGTATTTT. It specifies CASSDGSTDTQYF.